These 18 T cell receptor beta chains came from one sample sequenced in a study of blood T cells in healthy people across ages. The use of a sample-barcoded 5' primer and a J-beta primer mix characterized a second PCR of about 6 to 11 cycles. TCRdb fed the 5' RACE reads into MiXCR, producing one record per CDR3 protein. The sample has 540,000 or so distinct CDR3 sequences; roughly 43% are singletons. Specimen: blood. The origin of the receptors is an elderly man in good health.

The table lists this clonotype with a few counts. The rearrangement links TRBV7-2 to TRBJ2-7; TRBD1 agrees at 8 bases. The junction had 6 bases not matched to a gene; V was cut back by 1 base and J by 4 bases. CDR1 is SGHTA, CDR2 FQGNSA, per germline. This CDR3 comprises 15 residues. CDR3 bases: TGTGCCAGCAGCTTAGAGGGACAGGTGCTGTACGAGCAGTACTTC. It codes for CASSLEGQVLYEQYF.

This clonotype was seen a few times. V and J are TRBV4-3 and TRBJ1-4; D is unclear. The germline V gene has CDR1 LGHNA and CDR2 YSLEER. This CDR3 region has 14 residues. Trimming cost V 0 bases and J 7 bases, with 9 bases left between them. CDR3 in DNA: TGCGCCAGCAGCCAAGATCACGGGAGTGAAAAACTGTTTTTT. The encoded protein is CASSQDHGSEKLFF.

This clonotype was recorded only once. The chain has TRBV9 and TRBJ2-3; D is uncertain. The CDR3 runs to 15 residues. Germline values: CDR1 SGDLS, CDR2 YYNGEE. The ends were cut back, 0 bases at V and 3 bases at J, with 11 bases in the middle. Here the CDR3 DNA reads TGTGCCAGCAGCGTAGGGCTGCGTGGTACAGATACGCAGTATTTT. Translated: CASSVGLRGTDTQYF.

This chain's CDR3 is CATSSHRERNYGYTF. In DNA, the CDR3 is TGTGCCACCAGCAGTCACAGGGAGAGGAACTATGGCTACACCTTC. The gene calls are TRBV15 and TRBJ1-2; possibly TRBD1 for D (6 bases). The CDR3 is 15 amino acids. CDR1 and CDR2 (germline): LNHNV, YYDKDF (reference sequence). V was clipped by 3 bases and J by 2 bases, with 13 bases between them.

This clonotype was seen only once. The chain couples TRBV27 to TRBJ2-3, with D possibly TRBD1 on 6 matching bases. The CDR3 runs 13 residues. V was shortened by 6 bases and J by 5 bases, with 12 bases between the two germline ends. Germline lookup yields CDR1 MNHEY and CDR2 SMNVEV (reference sequence). CDR3 in DNA: TGTGCCAGCAGGGGGGCACTGGAAGATACGCAGTATTTT. It specifies CASRGALEDTQYF.

Details on this clonotype: A junction end diverges from the germline sequence, so it may reflect a read error. This chain connects TRBV29-1 to TRBJ1-1, with D uncertain. Germline lookup yields CDR1 SQVTM and CDR2 ANQGSEA. This CDR3 is 13 amino acids long. The CDR3 loop is CSAEDPRDTQAFF. Written as DNA, the CDR3 is TGCAGCGCTGAAGACCCTCGAGATACCCAGGCTTTCTTT.

CDR3 in amino acids: CASSQGTRNQPQHF. CDR3 coding DNA: TGTGCCAGCAGTCAGGGGACCCGCAATCAGCCCCAGCATTTT. The chain employs TRBV6-6 and TRBJ1-5, with a weak D call TRBD1 (6 bases). The CDR3 has 14 residues. The germline V and J ends were trimmed by 5 bases and 2 bases, with 10 bases remaining between them. CDR1 is MNHNY and CDR2 is SVGAGI in the germline V gene (reference sequence).

This clonotype was counted a few times. The gene calls are TRBV6-1 and TRBJ2-3, with D possibly matching TRBD1 (6 bases). V gave up 5 bases and J gave up 3 bases, with 12 bases separating them. The CDR3 is made up of 14 amino acids. Germline assignment: CDR1 MNHNS and CDR2 SASEGT. Here the CDR3 reads CASSWGQGTDTQYF. The CDR3 DNA is TGTGCCAGCAGTTGGGGCCAGGGGACAGATACGCAGTATTTT.

The table lists this clonotype with a few counts. The chain uses TRBV9 and TRBJ2-1, with D possibly matching TRBD1 (5 bases). Looked up from germline, CDR1 is SGDLS and CDR2 is YYNGEE. Trimming took 4 bases from V and 4 from J, leaving 24 bases between them. The CDR3 loop spans 18 amino acids. CDR3 sequence: CASSSRLLTAPPYNEQFF. The CDR3, as DNA: TGTGCCAGCAGCTCGCGACTCCTGACAGCTCCCCCTTACAATGAGCAGTTCTTC.

This clonotype was recorded a few times. The gene calls are TRBV5-4 and TRBJ1-2; unclear D gene. Germline values: CDR1 SGHNT, CDR2 YYREEE (reference sequence). This CDR3 has 14 residues. V was trimmed by 6 bases and J by 4 bases, leaving 16 bases between them. The CDR3 loop is CASTPYGTRYGYTF. CDR3 bases: TGTGCCAGCACCCCATATGGAACCCGCTATGGCTACACCTTC.

The gene calls are TRBV20-1 and TRBJ2-5, with 7 bases lining up with TRBD2. V trimming: 3 bases; J trimming: 1 base; junction bases outside the gene matches: 5. There are 14 residues in the CDR3. The germline V gene encodes CDR1 DFQATT and CDR2 SNEGSKA (reference sequence). The CDR3, as DNA: TGCAGTGCTAGGAGGTCTAGCGGCCAAGAGACCCAGTACTTC. It translates to CSARRSSGQETQYF.

The V call is TRBV7-9, the J call TRBJ2-3; D is possibly TRBD1 (5 bases). Trimming removed 7 bases at V and 0 bases at J, with 17 bases between. The germline gives CDR1 SEHNR, CDR2 FQNEAQ (reference sequence). This CDR3 has 16 residues. The DNA for the CDR3 is TGTGCCAGCAACCCTACTACTCAGGGAAGCACAGATACGCAGTATTTT. Protein product: CASNPTTQGSTDTQYF.

This clonotype occurred a few times. The rearrangement uses TRBV29-1 and TRBJ2-1, with 8 positions matching TRBD1. The CDR3 runs to 13 residues. V trimming: 3 bases; J trimming: 7 bases; junction bases outside the gene matches: 5. Germline CDR1 reads SQVTM; CDR2 reads ANQGSEA. The CDR3 DNA is TGCAGCGTTGACTGGACAGGGTTGAATGAGCAGTTCTTC. Its protein product is CSVDWTGLNEQFF.

The chain is built from TRBV9 and TRBJ1-2; the match to TRBD1 covers 9 bases. After removal of 3 bases from V and 3 bases from J, the junction contained 3 bases not matched to a gene. CDR3 length: 14 amino acids. CDR1 and CDR2 from the germline V gene are SGDLS and YYNGEE. In DNA form, the CDR3 reads TGTGCCAGCAGCGAGGGGGACAGGGACTATGGCTACACCTTC. Encoded protein: CASSEGDRDYGYTF.

The chain has TRBV20-1 and TRBJ2-7; 9 nucleotides agree with TRBD2. Germline CDR1 is DFQATT and CDR2 is SNEGSKA (reference sequence). The V and J ends lost 6 bases and 4 bases, in that order; junction bases with no gene match: 7. The CDR3 is made up of 13 amino acids. The CDR3 nucleotides are TGCAGTGCCCTTTCAGCGGGGGGATACGAGCAGTACTTC. Translation gives CSALSAGGYEQYF.

The V and J genes are TRBV10-3 and TRBJ2-5; no clear D gene. This CDR3 spans 13 amino acids. The ends were cut back, 4 bases at V and 0 bases at J, with 6 bases in the middle. Germline CDR1 is ENHRY and CDR2 is SYGVKD. CDR3 sequence reads: CAISGDYQETQYF. The CDR3 region has the DNA TGTGCCATCAGTGGCGACTACCAAGAGACCCAGTACTTC.

This clonotype was seen only once. The CDR3 loop reads CAGDPHKDTQYF. CDR3 in DNA: TGTGCTGGTGACCCCCACAAAGATACGCAGTATTTT. J is TRBJ2-3 and V is TRBV12-5, with D unresolved. V gave up 11 bases and J gave up 5 bases, with 14 bases separating them. CDR1 is LGHNT, CDR2 FRNRAP, per germline. There are 12 residues in the CDR3.

This clonotype turned up a few times. The rearrangement uses TRBV12-3 or TRBV12-4 and TRBJ2-4; the D gene could be TRBD1 or TRBD2 (6 bases each). There are 12 residues in the CDR3. Trimming shortened V by 3 bases and J by 8 bases, and 8 bases separated the two germline ends. CDR3 nucleotide sequence: TGTGCCAGCAGTTTGGGGGGCTACATTCAGTACTTC. It specifies CASSLGGYIQYF.